This T cell receptor beta chain was recorded in a study of patients and donors after allogeneic stem cell transplantation. This clonotype was seen more than once but under ten times. TCRdb re-analysed the RT-PCR reads in MiXCR, keeping a single row per CDR3 protein. The repertoire has roughly 880,000 distinct CDR3 sequences, roughly 18% of them found once; the top ten carry around 5.5%. The clonotype was recovered from a human donor who was either an allogeneic HSCT recipient or a stem cell or donor lymphocyte infusion donor (not recorded which). It is not recorded whose cells these are; they may come from a transplant donor. Sequencing was done on a sample of blood, either unsorted or a sorted T cell fraction (not recorded which).

The CDR3 here is CATSREGQGAFF. CDR3 bases: TGTGCCACCAGCAGGGAGGGACAGGGAGCTTTCTTT. V usage is TRBV15 and J usage is TRBJ1-1; 9 nucleotides match TRBD1. From germline, CDR1 is LNHNV and CDR2 YYDKDF (reference sequence). Trimming took 3 bases from V and 10 from J; bases not matched to a gene: 3. The CDR3 consists of 12 residues. Full variable domain (missing parts from reference TRBV15 and TRBJ1-1): DAMVIQNPRYQVTQFGKPVTLSCSQTLNHNVMYWYQQKSSQAPKLLFHYYDKDFNNEADTPDNFQSRRPNTSFCFLDIRSPGLGDTAMYLCATSREGQGAFFGQGTRLTVV.